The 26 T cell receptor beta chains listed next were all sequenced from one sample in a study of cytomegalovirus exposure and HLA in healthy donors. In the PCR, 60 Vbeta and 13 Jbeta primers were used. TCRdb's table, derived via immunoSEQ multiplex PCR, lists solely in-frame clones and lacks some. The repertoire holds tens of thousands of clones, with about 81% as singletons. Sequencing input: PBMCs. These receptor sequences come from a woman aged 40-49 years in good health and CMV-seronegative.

CDR3 in amino acids: CASSLAQAGLTGELFF. In DNA, the CDR3 is TGTGCCAGCAGCTTAGCGCAGGCGGGTCTCACCGGGGAGCTGTTTTTT. The chain combines TRBV7-9 with TRBJ2-2; D is possibly TRBD2 (5 bases). Trimming shortened V by 0 bases and J by 4 bases, and 12 bases separated the two germline ends. CDR1 is SEHNR, CDR2 FQNEAQ, per germline (reference sequence). The CDR3 extends over 16 amino acids.

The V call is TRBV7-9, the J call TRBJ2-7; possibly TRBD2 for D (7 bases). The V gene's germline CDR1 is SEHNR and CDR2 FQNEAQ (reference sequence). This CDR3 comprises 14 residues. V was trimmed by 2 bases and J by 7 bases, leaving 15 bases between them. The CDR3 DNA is TGTGCCAGCAGCTTATTGGGGGGGCCGGGAGAGCAGTACTTC. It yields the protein CASSLLGGPGEQYF.

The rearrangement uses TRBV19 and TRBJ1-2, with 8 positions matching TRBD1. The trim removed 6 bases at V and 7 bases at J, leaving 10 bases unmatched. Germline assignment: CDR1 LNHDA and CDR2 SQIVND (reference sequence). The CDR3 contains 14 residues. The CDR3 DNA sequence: TGTGCCAGTAGGGCGGACAGGGAAGCAGGTGGCTACACCTTC. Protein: CASRADREAGGYTF.

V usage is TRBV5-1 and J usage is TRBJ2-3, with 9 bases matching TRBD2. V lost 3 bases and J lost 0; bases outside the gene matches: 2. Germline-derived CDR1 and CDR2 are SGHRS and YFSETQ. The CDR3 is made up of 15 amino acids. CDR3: CASSSSGTSTDTQYF. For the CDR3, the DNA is TGCGCCAGCAGCTCTAGCGGGACTAGCACAGATACGCAGTATTTT.

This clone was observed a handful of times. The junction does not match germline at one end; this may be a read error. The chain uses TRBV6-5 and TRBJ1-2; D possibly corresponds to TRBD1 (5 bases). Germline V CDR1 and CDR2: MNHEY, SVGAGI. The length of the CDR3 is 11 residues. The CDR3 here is CANSRQHWGGF. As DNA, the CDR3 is TGTGCCAATTCCCGACAACACTGGGGGGGCTTC.

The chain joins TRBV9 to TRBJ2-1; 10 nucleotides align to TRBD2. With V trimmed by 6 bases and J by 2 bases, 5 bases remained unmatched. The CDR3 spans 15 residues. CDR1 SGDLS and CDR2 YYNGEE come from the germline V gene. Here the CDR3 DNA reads TGTGCCAGCAACCTAGCGGGGGCCCCCTACAATGAGCAGTTCTTC. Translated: CASNLAGAPYNEQFF.

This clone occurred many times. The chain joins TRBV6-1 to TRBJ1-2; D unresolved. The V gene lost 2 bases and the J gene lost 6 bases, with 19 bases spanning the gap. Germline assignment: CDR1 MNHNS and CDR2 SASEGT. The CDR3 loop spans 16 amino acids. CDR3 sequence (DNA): TGTGCCAGCAGTGAAAGGCCACTACCAACGATAAATGGCTACACCTTC. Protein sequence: CASSERPLPTINGYTF.

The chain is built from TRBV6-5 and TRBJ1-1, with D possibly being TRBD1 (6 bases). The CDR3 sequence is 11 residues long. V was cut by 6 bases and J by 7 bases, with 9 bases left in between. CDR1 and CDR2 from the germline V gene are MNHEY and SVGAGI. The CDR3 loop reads CASSRGDEAFF. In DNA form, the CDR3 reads TGTGCCAGCAGCAGGGGCGATGAAGCTTTCTTT.

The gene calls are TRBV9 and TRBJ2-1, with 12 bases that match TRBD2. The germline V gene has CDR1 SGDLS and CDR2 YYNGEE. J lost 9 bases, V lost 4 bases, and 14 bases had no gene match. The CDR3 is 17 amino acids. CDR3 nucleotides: TGTGCCAGCAGCCAAAACGTTAGACTAGCGGGAGTCGGTGAGCAGTTCTTC. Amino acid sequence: CASSQNVRLAGVGEQFF.

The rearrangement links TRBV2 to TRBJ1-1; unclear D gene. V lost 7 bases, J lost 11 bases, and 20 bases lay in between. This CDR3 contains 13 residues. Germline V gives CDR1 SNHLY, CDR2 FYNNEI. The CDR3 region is CASTITQEAVAFF. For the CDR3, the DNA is TGTGCCAGCACCATAACTCAGGAGGCTGTGGCTTTCTTT.

CDR3 DNA sequence: TGTGCCAGCAGTTGGCAGAGCACAGATACGCAGTATTTT. Encoded protein: CASSWQSTDTQYF. This chain connects TRBV27 to TRBJ2-3; D uncertain. Germline V gives CDR1 MNHEY, CDR2 SMNVEV (reference sequence). With 4 bases removed from V and 0 bases from J, the gap between germline ends came to 5 bases. The length of the CDR3 is 13 residues.

CDR3 loop: CASRPDRVALANYGYTF. In DNA form, the CDR3 reads TGTGCCAGCAGACCGGACAGGGTGGCTCTAGCTAACTATGGCTACACCTTC. The chain links TRBV2 to TRBJ1-2; 8 nucleotides agree with TRBD1. The V and J ends lost 6 bases and 0 bases, in that order; junction bases with no gene match: 12. CDR1 and CDR2 (germline): SNHLY, FYNNEI. The CDR3 has 17 residues.

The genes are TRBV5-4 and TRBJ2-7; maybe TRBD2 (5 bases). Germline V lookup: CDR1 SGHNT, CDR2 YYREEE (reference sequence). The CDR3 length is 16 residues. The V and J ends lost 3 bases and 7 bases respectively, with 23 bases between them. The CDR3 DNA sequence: TGTGCCAGCAGCTCGACGGAGGTGGGTCCGTTTGAGGAGCAGTACTTC. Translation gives CASSSTEVGPFEEQYF.

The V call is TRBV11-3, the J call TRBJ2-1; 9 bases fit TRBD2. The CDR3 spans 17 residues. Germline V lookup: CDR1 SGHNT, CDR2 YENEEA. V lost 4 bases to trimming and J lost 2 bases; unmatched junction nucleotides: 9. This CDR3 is CASSSTTLAGPYNEQFF. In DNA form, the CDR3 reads TGTGCCAGCAGCTCAACTACGCTAGCGGGACCCTACAATGAGCAGTTCTTC.

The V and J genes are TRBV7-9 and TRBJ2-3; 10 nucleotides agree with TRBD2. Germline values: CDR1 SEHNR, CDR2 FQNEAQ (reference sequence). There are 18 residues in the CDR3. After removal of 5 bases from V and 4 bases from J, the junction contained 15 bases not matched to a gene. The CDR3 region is CASSLLLASGRIADTQYF. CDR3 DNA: TGTGCCAGCAGCCTACTCCTGGCTAGCGGGAGAATAGCAGATACGCAGTATTTT.

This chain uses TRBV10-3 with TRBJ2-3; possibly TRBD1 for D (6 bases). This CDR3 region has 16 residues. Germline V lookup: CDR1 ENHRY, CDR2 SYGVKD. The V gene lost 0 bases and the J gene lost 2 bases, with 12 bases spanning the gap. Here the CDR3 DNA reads TGTGCCATCAGTGAGTCGACAGGCGGACTCACAGATACGCAGTATTTT. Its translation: CAISESTGGLTDTQYF.

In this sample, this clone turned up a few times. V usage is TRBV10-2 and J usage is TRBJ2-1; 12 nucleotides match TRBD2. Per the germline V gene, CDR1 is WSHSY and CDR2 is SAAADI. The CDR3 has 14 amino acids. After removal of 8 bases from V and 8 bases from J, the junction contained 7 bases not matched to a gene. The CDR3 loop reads CASGLLAGGYEQFF. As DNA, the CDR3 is TGCGCCAGCGGCTTACTAGCGGGAGGCTATGAGCAGTTCTTC.

The CDR3 loop reads CASSLRLGLAGGMNYNEQFF. The DNA for the CDR3 is TGTGCCAGCAGTTTACGGCTGGGACTAGCGGGAGGGATGAACTACAATGAGCAGTTCTTC. The chain couples TRBV27 to TRBJ2-1; TRBD2 aligns across 16 bases. The CDR3 is 20 residues long. V was clipped by 2 bases and J by 3 bases; unmatched bases: 10. Germline V gene lookup returns CDR1 MNHEY and CDR2 SMNVEV (reference sequence).

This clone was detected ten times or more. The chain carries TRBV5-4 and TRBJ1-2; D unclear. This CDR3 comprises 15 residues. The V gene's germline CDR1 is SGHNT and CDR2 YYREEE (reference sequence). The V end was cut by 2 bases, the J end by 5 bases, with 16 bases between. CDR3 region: CASSFAPKSGYGYTF. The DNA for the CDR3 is TGTGCCAGCAGCTTTGCCCCGAAATCGGGGTATGGCTACACCTTC. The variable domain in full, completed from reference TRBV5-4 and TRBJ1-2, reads ETGVTQSPTHLIKTRGQQVTLRCSSQSGHNTVSWYQQALGQGPQFIFQYYREEENGRGNFPPRFSGLQFPNYSSELNVNALELDDSALYLCASSFAPKSGYGYTFGSGTRLTVV.

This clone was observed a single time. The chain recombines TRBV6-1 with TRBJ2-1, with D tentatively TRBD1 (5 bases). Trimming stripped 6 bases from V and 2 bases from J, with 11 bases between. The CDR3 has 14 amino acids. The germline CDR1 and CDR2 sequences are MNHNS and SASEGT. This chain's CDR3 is CASRGAWAYNEQFF. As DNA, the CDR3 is TGTGCCAGCAGAGGGGCGTGGGCCTACAATGAGCAGTTCTTC.

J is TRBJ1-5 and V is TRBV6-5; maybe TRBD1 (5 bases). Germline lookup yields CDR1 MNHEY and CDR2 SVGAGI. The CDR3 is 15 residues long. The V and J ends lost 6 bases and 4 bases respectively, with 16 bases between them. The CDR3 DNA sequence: TGTGCCAGCAGCCGGCTAGGGGCGCGAAATCAGCCCCAGCATTTT. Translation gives CASSRLGARNQPQHF.

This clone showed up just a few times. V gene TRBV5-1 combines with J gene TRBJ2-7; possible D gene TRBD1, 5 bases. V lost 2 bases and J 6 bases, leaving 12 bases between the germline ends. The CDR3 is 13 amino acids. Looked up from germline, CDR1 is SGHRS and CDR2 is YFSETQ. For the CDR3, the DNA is TGCGCCAGCAGCTTTCGTCAGGGTAGCGAGCAGTACTTC. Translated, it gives CASSFRQGSEQYF.

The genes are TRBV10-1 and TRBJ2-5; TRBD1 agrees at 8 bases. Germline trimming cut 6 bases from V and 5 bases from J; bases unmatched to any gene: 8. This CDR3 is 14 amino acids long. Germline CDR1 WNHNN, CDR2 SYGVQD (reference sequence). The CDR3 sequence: CASRDRVDGETQYF. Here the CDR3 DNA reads TGCGCCAGCAGGGACAGGGTTGATGGGGAGACCCAGTACTTC.

Here the CDR3 reads CASSVGDRVQETQYF. In DNA, the CDR3 is TGTGCCAGCAGCGTCGGGGACAGGGTACAAGAGACCCAGTACTTC. V and J are TRBV9 and TRBJ2-5; TRBD1 aligns across 9 bases. V lost 2 bases and J lost 2; bases outside the gene matches: 4. Germline lookup yields CDR1 SGDLS and CDR2 YYNGEE. The CDR3 is 15 residues long.

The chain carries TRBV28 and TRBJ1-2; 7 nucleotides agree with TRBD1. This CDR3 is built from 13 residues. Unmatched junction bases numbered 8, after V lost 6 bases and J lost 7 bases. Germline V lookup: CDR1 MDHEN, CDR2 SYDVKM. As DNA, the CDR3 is TGTGCCAGCAGCCTGACAGGGTTTGGTGGCTACACCTTC. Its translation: CASSLTGFGGYTF.

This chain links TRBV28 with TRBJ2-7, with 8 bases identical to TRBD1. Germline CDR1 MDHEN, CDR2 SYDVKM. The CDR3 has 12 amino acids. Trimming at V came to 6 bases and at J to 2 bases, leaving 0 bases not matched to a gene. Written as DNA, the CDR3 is TGTGCCAGCAGGGGACAGGCCTACGAGCAGTACTTC. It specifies CASRGQAYEQYF.